A selection of T cell receptor beta chains follows, all from one sample in a study of shared clonotypes between healthy human individuals. Assay: immunoSEQ multiplex PCR; the TCRdb copy retains only in-frame clones and omits some. The sample consists of some 240,000 clones, 65% of them appearing once. Input material: memory CD4+ T cells sorted from blood. All receptors derive from a man aged 25 to 40 in good health. CDR3s include the opening cysteine and the closing phenylalanine or tryptophan. Each record gives: clone size, J gene, V gene, D gene, CDR3 DNA, CDR3 protein. The D gene is left open where the match is weak. Clone size appears in some rows only: once, few, many, or a class for an expanded clone.

size: once; J: TRBJ2-3; V: TRBV27; D: TRBD1; DNA: TGTGCCAGCAGTTTAAACAGGGGGCGCTCAGATACGCAGTATTTT; CDR3: CASSLNRGRSDTQYF
size: few; J: TRBJ2-5; V: TRBV4-3; D: TRBD2; DNA: TGCGCCAGCAGCCAAGGTTTCCTAGCGGGAGGCCAAGAGACCCAGTACTTC; CDR3: CASSQGFLAGGQETQYF
size: few; J: TRBJ2-7; V: TRBV29-1; D: -; DNA: TGCAGCGTTGAGGGCTGGACGAGCTACGAGCAGTACTTC; CDR3: CSVEGWTSYEQYF
size: -; J: TRBJ1-5; V: TRBV6-1; D: -; DNA: TGTGCCAGCAGTGAATCGGGGGTTCAGCCCCAGCATTTT; CDR3: CASSESGVQPQHF
size: few; J: TRBJ2-2; V: TRBV7-9; D: -; DNA: TGTGCCAGCAGCTTATCTTCCGGGGAGCTGTTTTTT; CDR3: CASSLSSGELFF
size: -; J: TRBJ2-5; V: TRBV5-4; D: -; DNA: TGTGCCAGCAGCTTGGGTTCTCTGGGAGCGACCCAGTACTTC; CDR3: CASSLGSLGATQYF
size: -; J: TRBJ1-2; V: TRBV10-3; D: -; DNA: TGTGCCATCAGGGAGGACAGTTCCAGTGGCTACACCTTC; CDR3: CAIREDSSSGYTF
size: -; J: TRBJ2-6; V: TRBV28; D: -; DNA: TGTGCCAGCATCCGAGGTAGATCCGCGGGGGCTGCGGGGGCCAACGTCCTGACTTTC; CDR3: CASIRGRSAGAAGANVLTF
size: -; J: TRBJ1-1; V: TRBV7-9; D: -; DNA: TGTGCCAGCAGCTTCCCCCCTCAAGGGGCCGACACTGAAGCTTTCTTT; CDR3: CASSFPPQGADTEAFF
size: -; J: TRBJ2-1; V: TRBV7-9; D: -; DNA: TGTGCCAGCAGCTTATTCGGGAGCGGACGGGAGCAGTTCTTC; CDR3: CASSLFGSGREQFF
size: few; J: TRBJ1-5; V: TRBV19; D: -; DNA: TGTGCCAGTAGAATCTCCTTGAATAGCAATCAGCCCCAGCATTTT; CDR3: CASRISLNSNQPQHF
size: -; J: TRBJ2-1; V: TRBV6-6; D: -; DNA: TGTGCCATCGTTAGCTCCTACAATGAGCAGTTCTTC; CDR3: CAIVSSYNEQFF
size: few; J: TRBJ2-1; V: TRBV6-1; D: -; DNA: TGTGCCAGCAGTTTTTTAAACAATGAGCAGTTCTTC; CDR3: CASSFLNNEQFF
size: -; J: TRBJ1-2; V: TRBV30; D: -; DNA: TGTGCCTCTTCGGGGGACGGTTATGGCTACACCTTC; CDR3: CASSGDGYGYTF
size: -; J: TRBJ2-1; V: TRBV5-1; D: -; DNA: TGCGCCAGCAGCATTCACAATGAGCAGTTCTTC; CDR3: CASSIHNEQFF
size: few; J: TRBJ2-5; V: TRBV19; D: TRBD2; DNA: TGTGCCAGTAGTGTTTGGGGACTAGCGGGGACAACAGAGACCCAGTACTTC; CDR3: CASSVWGLAGTTETQYF
size: once; J: TRBJ1-2; V: TRBV6-5; D: -; DNA: TGTGCCACTCGGTTAGTTGGTGGCTACACCTTC; CDR3: CATRLVGGYTF
size: -; J: TRBJ2-3; V: TRBV29-1; D: -; DNA: TGCAGCGGAGGGACAGATACGCAGTATTTT; CDR3: CSGGTDTQYF
size: few; J: TRBJ2-7; V: TRBV9; D: -; DNA: TGTGCCAGCAGCCCGAGGGGAAGCTTCGACTCCTACGAGCAGTACTTC; CDR3: CASSPRGSFDSYEQYF
size: -; J: TRBJ2-1; V: TRBV2; D: TRBD2; DNA: TGTGCCAGCTGTCTAGCGGGAGACGATGAGCAGTTCTTC; CDR3: CASCLAGDDEQFF
size: -; J: TRBJ2-7; V: TRBV5-6; D: -; DNA: TGTGCCAGCAGCTCCTGGACAGCTTCCTACGAGCAGTACTTC; CDR3: CASSSWTASYEQYF
size: -; J: TRBJ2-3; V: TRBV5-1; D: TRBD2; DNA: TGCGCCAGCAGCTTCTCCCCTCCCATCGGGACTAGCGGGCATACTAGCACAGATACGCAGTATTTT; CDR3: CASSFSPPIGTSGHTSTDTQYF
size: -; J: TRBJ1-5; V: TRBV2; D: -; DNA: TGTGCCAGCAGAACAAACAGCCGGCAGACCAATCAGCCCCAGCATTTT; CDR3: CASRTNSRQTNQPQHF
size: -; J: TRBJ2-3; V: TRBV21-1; D: -; DNA: TGTGCCAGCAGCAAAGCTGGGACTAGCGGGAGAAGTGAAGTCACAGATACGCAGTATTTT; CDR3: CASSKAGTSGRSEVTDTQYF
size: -; J: TRBJ1-5; V: TRBV30; D: -; DNA: TGTGCCTGGAATTCTGGACGGAGAGTAAATCAGCCCCAGCATTTT; CDR3: CAWNSGRRVNQPQHF
size: -; J: TRBJ2-7; V: TRBV10-2; D: TRBD1; DNA: TGCGCCAGCAGCCAATGGGACAGGGGGGTCAACGAGCAGTACTTC; CDR3: CASSQWDRGVNEQYF
size: -; J: TRBJ2-5; V: TRBV6-5; D: -; DNA: TGTGCCAGCAGCCACGGGGGGACCCAGTACTTC; CDR3: CASSHGGTQYF
size: -; J: TRBJ2-7; V: TRBV29-1; D: TRBD1; DNA: TGCAGCGTTACACAGGGGCTATCCTCCTACGAGCAGTACTTC; CDR3: CSVTQGLSSYEQYF
size: -; J: TRBJ1-5; V: TRBV2; D: -; DNA: TGTGCCAGCAGTGATATCCTCGGGAATCAGCCCCAGCATTTT; CDR3: CASSDILGNQPQHF
size: -; J: TRBJ2-7; V: TRBV11-2; D: -; DNA: TGTGCCAGCAGCGGGGCACATACATCTCACGAGCAGTACTTC; CDR3: CASSGAHTSHEQYF
size: -; J: TRBJ2-7; V: TRBV28; D: -; DNA: TGTGCCAGCGAAGACACATTTCTAATCGAGCAGTACTTC; CDR3: CASEDTFLIEQYF
size: -; J: TRBJ1-3; V: TRBV4-3; D: -; DNA: TGCGCCAGCAGCCAAGACCTGTCCGCTGGGGCTGGAAACACCATATATTTT; CDR3: CASSQDLSAGAGNTIYF
size: -; J: TRBJ2-7; V: TRBV5-4; D: -; DNA: TGTGCCAGCAGCTATGGGAACTACGAGCAGTACTTC; CDR3: CASSYGNYEQYF
size: -; J: TRBJ2-1; V: TRBV25-1; D: TRBD2; DNA: TGTGCCAGCAGTGACCCTAGCGGGACGCATGAGCAGTTCTTC; CDR3: CASSDPSGTHEQFF
size: -; J: TRBJ1-5; V: TRBV7-8; D: TRBD1; DNA: TGTGCCAGCAGCTTCGCCGGGACAGGGGGCAAGGCCCAGCATTTT; CDR3: CASSFAGTGGKAQHF
size: many; J: TRBJ2-1; V: TRBV19; D: TRBD2; DNA: TGTGCCAGTAGGTTAGGGACTAGCGGGAGGACTGAGCAGTTCTTC; CDR3: CASRLGTSGRTEQFF
size: -; J: TRBJ2-7; V: TRBV30; D: -; DNA: TGTGCCTGGAGTACCGGTCTTGGCGCCTACGAGCAGTACTTC; CDR3: CAWSTGLGAYEQYF
size: -; J: TRBJ1-5; V: TRBV28; D: -; DNA: TGTGCCAGCAGTTTGGGAGGGGGCAATCAGCCCCAGCATTTT; CDR3: CASSLGGGNQPQHF
size: -; J: TRBJ1-2; V: TRBV7-2; D: TRBD1; DNA: TGTGCCAGCAGCTTAGTGGGGACAGGCTATGGCTACACCTTC; CDR3: CASSLVGTGYGYTF
size: -; J: TRBJ2-3; V: TRBV29-1; D: -; DNA: TGCAGCGTTGAGACTAGGACTAGCACAGATACGCAGTATTTT; CDR3: CSVETRTSTDTQYF
size: once; J: TRBJ2-7; V: TRBV25-1; D: -; DNA: TGTGCCAGCAGTGAACAGCAGCCCCCCTACGAGCAGTACTTC; CDR3: CASSEQQPPYEQYF
size: -; J: TRBJ1-1; V: TRBV18; D: TRBD1; DNA: TGTGCCAGCTCACCGAGGGTCTCAAGCGCAGGACAGGGTTCTGAAGCTTTCTTT; CDR3: CASSPRVSSAGQGSEAFF
size: -; J: TRBJ2-7; V: TRBV21-1; D: -; DNA: TGTGCCAGCCGGAGCGGGAGGGCCGGTGGCTACGAGCAGTACTTC; CDR3: CASRSGRAGGYEQYF
size: -; J: TRBJ2-1; V: TRBV7-7; D: TRBD1; DNA: TGTGCCAGCAGCTCCAGGGGGTTATACGATGAGCAGTTCTTC; CDR3: CASSSRGLYDEQFF
size: -; J: TRBJ1-1; V: TRBV27; D: -; DNA: TGTGCCAGCAGATCTCTCTGGGCAGGGACGAACACTGAAGCTTTCTTT; CDR3: CASRSLWAGTNTEAFF